This T cell receptor beta chain was found in a study of cytomegalovirus exposure and HLA in healthy donors. A word on this clone: Its antigen is not known.

General observations from the study: The investigators catalogued 180 or so TCR beta chains as cytomegalovirus-associated.

Data came from immunoSEQ multiplex PCR; TCRdb stores just in-frame clones and leaves some out. The table includes about 360,000 clones, more than 80% detected once. The sequenced material came from PBMCs. The receptor's source is a woman between 18 and 30 years old in good health and CMV-seronegative.

The CDR3 protein is CASSQRGGGPTGTQYF. The DNA for the CDR3 is TGTGCCAGCAGCCAAAGGGGGGGCGGCCCGACGGGGACCCAGTACTTC. The V gene is TRBV14, the J gene TRBJ2-5; D perhaps matches TRBD2 (7 bases). V was cut by 2 bases and J by 7 bases, with 20 bases left in between. CDR1 and CDR2 (germline): SGHDN, FVKESK. This CDR3 spans 16 amino acids.